The entry that follows covers one T cell receptor beta chain sequence. Its antigen remains unidentified. The CDR3 runs 15 residues. After removal of 5 bases from V and 7 bases from J, the junction contained 8 bases not matched to a gene. The germline V gene has CDR1 LNHDA and CDR2 SQIVND (reference sequence). Template switching with 5'RACE generated the TCR cDNA and added a universal primer site and UMIs. TCRdb itself ran the 5' RACE reads through MiXCR, one entry per CDR3 protein. Of just under 600,000 distinct CDR3 sequences in the sample, roughly 12% were seen once. This entry belongs to a study of T cells after yellow fever vaccination. Broader study findings: There was a possibility that FACS-sorted repertoires contained abundant clonotypes contaminating from the bulk population. Faster peaking, at day 5 versus 15, marked a secondary response that was weaker. Booster sampling recovered most clones from primary vaccination (96% CD4, 80% to 90% CD8).

This sequence originates from a man in his thirties or forties who received the YFV17D yellow fever vaccine. The genes are TRBV19 and TRBJ1-5; 10 bases are a match to TRBD1. The input for sequencing was PBMCs, taken on the day of the yellow fever booster vaccination. In DNA, the CDR3 is TGTGCCAGTAGTTTCGGGACAGGGGTTAGCCAGCCCCAGCATTTT. This sequence encodes CASSFGTGVSQPQHF.